These T cell receptor beta chains were read from a single sample in a study of blood T cells in healthy people across ages. MiXCR, applied by TCRdb to the 5' RACE reads, yields one record per CDR3 protein. The sample has around 800,000 distinct CDR3 sequences, approximately 24% seen once; the top ten hold less than 3.5%. The sample was also linked to a second study, of T cells of mothers and their children.

Sequencing input: blood. Source of these receptors: a boy aged 5-17 years in good health. Both conserved end residues are trimmed from each CDR3. The D gene is left open where the match is weak.

length: 10
V: TRBV11-2
J: TRBJ2-4
D: NA
CDR3: ASSLEESIQY

length: 11
V: TRBV29-1
J: NA
D: NA
CDR3: SLYTAAYNEQF

length: 13
V: TRBV20-1
J: TRBJ2-3
D: NA
CDR3: SARDRLGGTDTQY

length: 15
V: TRBV7-2
J: TRBJ2-6
D: TRBD1
CDR3: ASSGTGGGSGANVLT

length: 10
V: TRBV2
J: TRBJ2-7
D: NA
CDR3: ASSADRNEQY

length: 11
V: TRBV20-1
J: TRBJ2-5
D: NA
CDR3: SASGTPQETQY

length: 10
V: TRBV10-3
J: TRBJ1-2
D: NA
CDR3: AIRRQIYGYT

length: 15
V: TRBV24-1
J: TRBJ2-5
D: TRBD2
CDR3: ATSDPPSGGRSETQY

length: 13
V: TRBV12-3/TRBV12-4
J: TRBJ2-2
D: NA
CDR3: ASSPPVLNTGELF

length: 14
V: TRBV14
J: TRBJ2-3
D: NA
CDR3: ASSRDRPGSTDTQY

length: 8
V: TRBV20-1
J: TRBJ1-2
D: NA
CDR3: SAGRDGYT

length: 11
V: TRBV2
J: TRBJ2-7
D: NA
CDR3: ASSEMRDNEQY

length: 13
V: TRBV12-3/TRBV12-4
J: TRBJ2-1
D: TRBD2
CDR3: ASSFTSGGVYEQF

length: 12
V: TRBV5-5
J: NA
D: NA
CDR3: ASSFRWDSYEQY